A single sample is the source of the 28 T cell receptor beta chains below, sequenced in a study of cytomegalovirus exposure and HLA in healthy donors. The PCR had 60 Vbeta and 13 Jbeta primers. Some clones are missing from TCRdb's copy, which holds only in-frame ones; the method was immunoSEQ multiplex PCR. The sample shows fewer than 85,000 clones, under 80% of them seen only once. The material sequenced was PBMCs. The source of these receptors is a male donor in good health and CMV-seropositive.

The V gene is TRBV5-1, the J gene TRBJ1-2; TRBD1 matches at 7 bases. Unmatched junction bases numbered 5, after V lost 3 bases and J lost 6 bases. Germline lookup yields CDR1 SGHRS and CDR2 YFSETQ. The CDR3 is made up of 13 amino acids. The CDR3 region has the DNA TGCGCCAGCAGCTCCAGACAGGGTGATGGCTACACCTTC. Translation gives CASSSRQGDGYTF.

This clone was counted a few times. The CDR3, as DNA: TGCGCCAGCAGCGTAGCAGGGGTCTCTGGAAACACCATATATTTT. It yields the protein CASSVAGVSGNTIYF. The rearrangement links TRBV5-1 to TRBJ1-3; TRBD1 might be the D (6 bases). Germline CDR1 reads SGHRS; CDR2 reads YFSETQ. V was cut by 4 bases and J by 0 bases, with 11 bases left in between. This CDR3 contains 15 residues.

This clone was observed a few times. J is TRBJ2-3 and V is TRBV6-4; TRBD2 matches 7 bases. Germline CDR1 MRHNA, CDR2 SNTAGT. J lost 6 bases, V lost 0 bases, and 9 bases had no gene match. The CDR3 has 16 residues. The CDR3 loop reads CASSDSGGGSLDTQYF. The CDR3 nucleotides are TGTGCCAGCAGTGACTCTGGCGGGGGTTCCCTTGATACGCAGTATTTT.

The V and J genes are TRBV18 and TRBJ2-5; 10 bases align to TRBD1. This CDR3 region has 15 residues. Germline CDR1 reads KGHSH; CDR2 reads LQKENI. The junction had 6 bases not matched to a gene; V was cut back by 4 bases and J by 4 bases. This CDR3 is CASSRQGARGETQYF. The CDR3 DNA is TGTGCCAGCTCACGACAGGGGGCACGGGGAGAGACCCAGTACTTC. Full variable domain (outside the CDR3, taken from reference TRBV18 and TRBJ2-5): NAGVMQNPRHLVRRRGQEARLRCSPMKGHSHVYWYRQLPEEGLKFMVYLQKENIIDESGMPKERFSAEFPKEGPSILRIQQVVRGDSAAYFCASSRQGARGETQYFGPGTRLLVL.

The gene calls are TRBV5-1 and TRBJ1-1; 10 bases fit TRBD1. Per the germline V gene, CDR1 is SGHRS and CDR2 is YFSETQ. The CDR3 spans 16 residues. V was pared by 4 bases and J by 5 bases, with 11 bases of the junction left unmatched. The CDR3 nucleotides are TGCGCCAGCAGCCTGGGACACGTGGGACAGGGGACTGAAGCTTTCTTT. It encodes CASSLGHVGQGTEAFF.

This sequence joins TRBV28 and TRBJ1-2; 12 bases fit TRBD1. The germline V gene has CDR1 MDHEN and CDR2 SYDVKM. CDR3 size: 17 residues. V lost 8 bases, J lost 1 base, and 11 bases stayed unmatched. The CDR3, as DNA: TGTGCCAGCGCCGGGACAGGGGGCGCCCCCTTTAACTATGGCTACACCTTC. Translating gives CASAGTGGAPFNYGYTF.

This clone was recorded once. The chain employs TRBV5-1 and TRBJ2-2; 7 bases map to TRBD2. Germline CDR1 is SGHRS and CDR2 is YFSETQ. V was clipped by 0 bases and J by 4 bases; unmatched bases: 6. The CDR3 length is 16 residues. The CDR3 spells CASSLVASGSTGELFF. CDR3 bases: TGCGCCAGCAGCTTGGTGGCTAGCGGTTCCACCGGGGAGCTGTTTTTT.

The chain employs TRBV7-9 and TRBJ2-2; 7 bases align to TRBD1. Trimming removed 5 bases from V and 5 bases from J; junction bases left unmatched: 14. Germline CDR1 is SEHNR and CDR2 is FQNEAQ (reference sequence). The CDR3 spans 17 residues. The CDR3 is CASSAYTGTDRTGELFF. CDR3 bases: TGTGCCAGCAGCGCCTACACCGGGACAGACAGAACCGGGGAGCTGTTTTTT.

In DNA form, the CDR3 reads TGTGCCAGCAGTTCCGCCGGGACAGGGGGCTACGAGCAGTACTTC. It encodes CASSSAGTGGYEQYF. V is TRBV28 and J is TRBJ2-7, with TRBD1 matching over 11 bases. Unmatched junction bases numbered 5, after V lost 4 bases and J lost 3 bases. This CDR3 is 15 amino acids long. Germline CDR1 MDHEN, CDR2 SYDVKM. Looking up the rest from reference TRBV28 and TRBJ2-7 gives the full variable domain: DVKVTQSSRYLVKRTGEKVFLECVQDMDHENMFWYRQDPGLGLRLIYFSYDVKMKEKGDIPEGYSVSREKKERFSLILESASTNQTSMYLCASSSAGTGGYEQYFGPGTRLTVT.

The V call is TRBV29-1, the J call TRBJ2-3; 7 nucleotides agree with TRBD2. The CDR3 spans 14 residues. The trim removed 4 bases at V and 4 bases at J, leaving 8 bases unmatched. Germline values: CDR1 SQVTM, CDR2 ANQGSEA. The CDR3 sequence: CSVGTLGGADTQYF. CDR3 in DNA: TGCAGCGTTGGGACTCTGGGAGGGGCAGATACGCAGTATTTT.

J is TRBJ1-2 and V is TRBV29-1; D is uncertain. Trimming cost V 4 bases and J 8 bases, with 14 bases left between them. CDR3 length: 12 amino acids. CDR1 and CDR2 (germline): SQVTM, ANQGSEA. CDR3 coding DNA: TGCAGCGTTGGGTGGCACAGAGAGGGCTACACCTTC. Translation: CSVGWHREGYTF.

The CDR3 protein is CASSLFAREWGETQYF. In nucleotides, the CDR3 is TGTGCCAGCAGTTTATTTGCCCGGGAGTGGGGGGAGACCCAGTACTTC. The genes are TRBV27 and TRBJ2-5; tentatively, D is TRBD2 (6 bases). Germline V gene sequence: CDR1 MNHEY, CDR2 SMNVEV (reference sequence). The V and J ends lost 1 base and 5 bases respectively, with 17 bases between them. The CDR3 loop spans 16 amino acids.

V is TRBV6-1 and J is TRBJ2-3, with 10 positions matching TRBD2. The V gene end was trimmed by 5 bases and the J gene end by 5 bases; junction bases not matched to a gene: 4. CDR1 MNHNS and CDR2 SASEGT come from the germline V gene. This CDR3 is built from 14 residues. The chain's CDR3 is CASSSGGAGDTQYF. CDR3 in DNA: TGTGCCAGCAGTAGCGGGGGGGCCGGAGATACGCAGTATTTT.

The V call is TRBV5-4, the J call TRBJ1-1; 8 bases map to TRBD1. Germline V gene lookup returns CDR1 SGHNT and CDR2 YYREEE (reference sequence). The CDR3 totals 15 residues. V lost 4 bases and J lost 5; bases outside the gene matches: 10. The CDR3 region has the DNA TGTGCCAGCAGCGGGCGGACAGGGTGGGAGACTGAAGCTTTCTTT. This gives the protein CASSGRTGWETEAFF.

This clone was observed a single time. The genes are TRBV27 and TRBJ2-5, with 8 bases identical to TRBD1. With V trimmed by 0 bases and J by 5 bases, 8 bases remained unmatched. The CDR3 has 16 residues. Per the germline V gene, CDR1 is MNHEY and CDR2 is SMNVEV (reference sequence). The DNA for the CDR3 is TGTGCCAGCAGTTTATCGTCAGGGGGCGCGTGGGAGACCCAGTACTTC. Its translation: CASSLSSGGAWETQYF.

This clone was seen a handful of times. The CDR3 bases are TGTGCCAGCAGCCTCCCCGGGACACTGATCTACGAGCAGTACTTC. It yields the protein CASSLPGTLIYEQYF. The chain has TRBV5-4 and TRBJ2-7; perhaps TRBD1 as D (6 bases). The length of the CDR3 is 15 residues. V lost 4 bases and J lost 3, with 17 bases in between. Germline V gives CDR1 SGHNT, CDR2 YYREEE (reference sequence).

This sequence joins TRBV28 and TRBJ1-2; the D gene is possibly TRBD1 (5 bases). Between the trimmed V and J ends, which lost 2 bases and 4 bases, there was a span of 8 bases. Germline lookup yields CDR1 MDHEN and CDR2 SYDVKM. The CDR3 loop spans 13 amino acids. CDR3: CASSLPGIYGYTF. The CDR3 nucleotides read TGTGCCAGCAGTTTACCAGGGATCTATGGCTACACCTTC.

The V gene is TRBV18, the J gene TRBJ2-7, with 7 nucleotides matching TRBD1. J lost 2 bases, V lost 7 bases, and 11 bases had no gene match. Germline V lookup: CDR1 KGHSH, CDR2 LQKENI. The CDR3 has 15 amino acids. CDR3 bases: TGTGCCAGCTTAAGAACAGGGGCCCTTCCCTACGAGCAGTACTTC. It yields the protein CASLRTGALPYEQYF.

This clone was picked up one time. This chain uses TRBV18 with TRBJ1-1; tentatively, D is TRBD1 (5 bases). Per germline, CDR1 KGHSH and CDR2 LQKENI. V was shortened by 3 bases and J by 4 bases, with 15 bases between the two germline ends. The CDR3 has 15 amino acids. The CDR3 region is CASSPNLGVGTEAFF. The CDR3 DNA is TGTGCCAGCTCACCCAATTTAGGGGTCGGCACTGAAGCTTTCTTT.

The rearrangement joins TRBV5-1 to TRBJ2-2; D uncertain. The CDR3 runs 13 residues. In germline, CDR1 is SGHRS, CDR2 YFSETQ. V lost 2 bases, J lost 3 bases, and 5 bases lay in between. The DNA of the CDR3 is TGCGCCAGCAGCTTTTCTTACACCGGGGAGCTGTTTTTT. Translated: CASSFSYTGELFF. Filled out from reference TRBV5-1 and TRBJ2-2, the complete variable domain reads KAGVTQTPRYLIKTRGQQVTLSCSPISGHRSVSWYQQTPGQGLQFLFEYFSETQRNKGNFPGRFSGRQFSNSRSEMNVSTLELGDSALYLCASSFSYTGELFFGEGSRLTVL.

The chain combines TRBV7-2 with TRBJ2-5, with D possibly being TRBD1 (5 bases). The CDR3 covers 15 residues. CDR1 and CDR2 (germline): SGHTA, FQGNSA. Trimming left V 7 bases short and J 5 bases short, with 20 bases between. CDR3 region: CASTMNTVGRETQYF. The CDR3 region has the DNA TGTGCCAGCACCATGAACACGGTGGGGCGGGAGACCCAGTACTTC.

The chain has TRBV6-5 and TRBJ2-5, with 9 bases lining up with TRBD1. The DNA end is a closer match to TRBJ2-7, so the J assignment may be wrong. The CDR3 contains 14 residues. Germline CDR1 reads MNHEY; CDR2 reads SVGAGI. The chain's CDR3 is CASSSTGGGYEQYF. CDR3 DNA: TGTGCCAGCAGTTCGACAGGGGGAGGCTACGAGCAGTACTTC.

The sample holds one count of this clone. The genes are TRBV21-1 and TRBJ2-3; the table's D call, TRBD2, has no DNA check behind it. TRBV21-1 is given as a pseudogene. The CDR3 extends over 20 amino acids. The CDR3 sequence: CASSSNGTSGPSGLLDTQYF. CDR3 bases: TGTGCCAGCAGCTCCAACGGGACTAGCGGGCCTTCGGGATTATTAGATACGCAGTATTTT.

This chain joins TRBV11-3 and TRBJ2-7; TRBD1 agrees at 7 bases. Trimming at V came to 0 bases and at J to 3 bases, leaving 5 bases not matched to a gene. The CDR3 consists of 15 residues. Germline CDR1 SGHNT, CDR2 YENEEA. The CDR3 sequence: CASSLEGNRGYEQYF. CDR3 DNA: TGTGCCAGCAGCTTAGAGGGGAACAGGGGCTACGAGCAGTACTTC.

The chain is built from TRBV5-1 and TRBJ2-3, with 13 bases fitting TRBD2. This CDR3 is 16 amino acids long. V was clipped by 4 bases and J by 1 base; unmatched bases: 3. The germline gives CDR1 SGHRS, CDR2 YFSETQ. CDR3 protein: CASSGLAGDGTDTQYF. Written as DNA, the CDR3 is TGCGCCAGCAGCGGACTAGCGGGAGACGGCACAGATACGCAGTATTTT. Full variable domain (outside the CDR3, taken from reference TRBV5-1 and TRBJ2-3): KAGVTQTPRYLIKTRGQQVTLSCSPISGHRSVSWYQQTPGQGLQFLFEYFSETQRNKGNFPGRFSGRQFSNSRSEMNVSTLELGDSALYLCASSGLAGDGTDTQYFGPGTRLTVL.

The V gene is TRBV6-5, the J gene TRBJ1-2, with D perhaps matching TRBD1 (6 bases). Germline CDR1 reads MNHEY; CDR2 reads SVGAGI. This CDR3 is built from 13 residues. Trimming stripped 6 bases from V and 7 bases from J, with 15 bases between. The CDR3 bases are TGTGCCAGCAGCAGCCCAGGGGCAGGTGGCTACACCTTC. Translation: CASSSPGAGGYTF.

The chain joins TRBV6-6 to TRBJ1-6; D uncertain. The ends were cut back, 0 bases at V and 6 bases at J, with 6 bases in the middle. This CDR3 comprises 14 residues. CDR1 and CDR2 (germline): MNHNY, SVGAGI (reference sequence). This CDR3 reads CASSYSPRNSPLHF. The DNA of the CDR3 is TGTGCCAGCAGTTACTCCCCCCGTAATTCACCCCTCCACTTT.

This chain connects TRBV7-3 to TRBJ2-7; 7 bases fit TRBD1. Germline trimming cut 1 base from V and 0 bases from J; bases unmatched to any gene: 6. The CDR3 contains 16 residues. From germline, CDR1 is SGHTA and CDR2 FQGTGA. This chain's CDR3 is CASSLSGTASSYEQYF. The CDR3, as DNA: TGTGCCAGCAGCTTAAGTGGGACAGCGAGCTCCTACGAGCAGTACTTC.